The table lists the clone carrying this TCR beta chain with a few counts. TCRdb used MiXCR to reprocess the 5' RACE reads, holding one entry per CDR3 protein. The sample carries hundreds of thousands of distinct CDR3 sequences, approximately 6.1% recorded once. This CDR3 spans 15 amino acids. Germline V gives CDR1 SNHLY, CDR2 FYNNEI. The ends were cut back, 3 bases at V and 4 bases at J, with 15 bases in the middle. The sample originates from a study of identical twins. Healthy Caucasians alone served as donors. This TCR was recovered from a man aged 18 to 35 in good health. The V call is TRBV2, the J call TRBJ2-5; perhaps TRBD1 as D (6 bases). The sample taken for sequencing was naive T cells sorted from blood. CDR3 residues: CASSERGYSLETQYF. The CDR3 coding sequence is TGTGCCAGCAGTGAGAGGGGGTATTCTTTAGAGACCCAGTACTTC.